This T cell receptor beta chain stems from a study of blood T cell repertoires in COVID-19. Germline loops: CDR1 MNHEY, CDR2 SVGAGI. The CDR3 is 14 residues long. After removal of 7 bases from V and 4 bases from J, the junction contained 9 bases not matched to a gene. Profiling relied on immunoSEQ multiplex PCR, and the TCRdb table lists in-frame clones only, not all of them. This table has a few hundred thousand clones, about 85% appearing once. The V and J genes are TRBV6-5 and TRBJ2-7; 8 bases agree with TRBD2. The TCR originated in a woman in her fifties or sixties who had been exposed to COVID-19. Input material: PBMCs or T cells enriched from blood (not recorded which). CDR3 residues: CASNWLAGNYEQYF. The DNA for the CDR3 is TGTGCCAGCAATTGGCTAGCGGGCAATTACGAGCAGTACTTC.